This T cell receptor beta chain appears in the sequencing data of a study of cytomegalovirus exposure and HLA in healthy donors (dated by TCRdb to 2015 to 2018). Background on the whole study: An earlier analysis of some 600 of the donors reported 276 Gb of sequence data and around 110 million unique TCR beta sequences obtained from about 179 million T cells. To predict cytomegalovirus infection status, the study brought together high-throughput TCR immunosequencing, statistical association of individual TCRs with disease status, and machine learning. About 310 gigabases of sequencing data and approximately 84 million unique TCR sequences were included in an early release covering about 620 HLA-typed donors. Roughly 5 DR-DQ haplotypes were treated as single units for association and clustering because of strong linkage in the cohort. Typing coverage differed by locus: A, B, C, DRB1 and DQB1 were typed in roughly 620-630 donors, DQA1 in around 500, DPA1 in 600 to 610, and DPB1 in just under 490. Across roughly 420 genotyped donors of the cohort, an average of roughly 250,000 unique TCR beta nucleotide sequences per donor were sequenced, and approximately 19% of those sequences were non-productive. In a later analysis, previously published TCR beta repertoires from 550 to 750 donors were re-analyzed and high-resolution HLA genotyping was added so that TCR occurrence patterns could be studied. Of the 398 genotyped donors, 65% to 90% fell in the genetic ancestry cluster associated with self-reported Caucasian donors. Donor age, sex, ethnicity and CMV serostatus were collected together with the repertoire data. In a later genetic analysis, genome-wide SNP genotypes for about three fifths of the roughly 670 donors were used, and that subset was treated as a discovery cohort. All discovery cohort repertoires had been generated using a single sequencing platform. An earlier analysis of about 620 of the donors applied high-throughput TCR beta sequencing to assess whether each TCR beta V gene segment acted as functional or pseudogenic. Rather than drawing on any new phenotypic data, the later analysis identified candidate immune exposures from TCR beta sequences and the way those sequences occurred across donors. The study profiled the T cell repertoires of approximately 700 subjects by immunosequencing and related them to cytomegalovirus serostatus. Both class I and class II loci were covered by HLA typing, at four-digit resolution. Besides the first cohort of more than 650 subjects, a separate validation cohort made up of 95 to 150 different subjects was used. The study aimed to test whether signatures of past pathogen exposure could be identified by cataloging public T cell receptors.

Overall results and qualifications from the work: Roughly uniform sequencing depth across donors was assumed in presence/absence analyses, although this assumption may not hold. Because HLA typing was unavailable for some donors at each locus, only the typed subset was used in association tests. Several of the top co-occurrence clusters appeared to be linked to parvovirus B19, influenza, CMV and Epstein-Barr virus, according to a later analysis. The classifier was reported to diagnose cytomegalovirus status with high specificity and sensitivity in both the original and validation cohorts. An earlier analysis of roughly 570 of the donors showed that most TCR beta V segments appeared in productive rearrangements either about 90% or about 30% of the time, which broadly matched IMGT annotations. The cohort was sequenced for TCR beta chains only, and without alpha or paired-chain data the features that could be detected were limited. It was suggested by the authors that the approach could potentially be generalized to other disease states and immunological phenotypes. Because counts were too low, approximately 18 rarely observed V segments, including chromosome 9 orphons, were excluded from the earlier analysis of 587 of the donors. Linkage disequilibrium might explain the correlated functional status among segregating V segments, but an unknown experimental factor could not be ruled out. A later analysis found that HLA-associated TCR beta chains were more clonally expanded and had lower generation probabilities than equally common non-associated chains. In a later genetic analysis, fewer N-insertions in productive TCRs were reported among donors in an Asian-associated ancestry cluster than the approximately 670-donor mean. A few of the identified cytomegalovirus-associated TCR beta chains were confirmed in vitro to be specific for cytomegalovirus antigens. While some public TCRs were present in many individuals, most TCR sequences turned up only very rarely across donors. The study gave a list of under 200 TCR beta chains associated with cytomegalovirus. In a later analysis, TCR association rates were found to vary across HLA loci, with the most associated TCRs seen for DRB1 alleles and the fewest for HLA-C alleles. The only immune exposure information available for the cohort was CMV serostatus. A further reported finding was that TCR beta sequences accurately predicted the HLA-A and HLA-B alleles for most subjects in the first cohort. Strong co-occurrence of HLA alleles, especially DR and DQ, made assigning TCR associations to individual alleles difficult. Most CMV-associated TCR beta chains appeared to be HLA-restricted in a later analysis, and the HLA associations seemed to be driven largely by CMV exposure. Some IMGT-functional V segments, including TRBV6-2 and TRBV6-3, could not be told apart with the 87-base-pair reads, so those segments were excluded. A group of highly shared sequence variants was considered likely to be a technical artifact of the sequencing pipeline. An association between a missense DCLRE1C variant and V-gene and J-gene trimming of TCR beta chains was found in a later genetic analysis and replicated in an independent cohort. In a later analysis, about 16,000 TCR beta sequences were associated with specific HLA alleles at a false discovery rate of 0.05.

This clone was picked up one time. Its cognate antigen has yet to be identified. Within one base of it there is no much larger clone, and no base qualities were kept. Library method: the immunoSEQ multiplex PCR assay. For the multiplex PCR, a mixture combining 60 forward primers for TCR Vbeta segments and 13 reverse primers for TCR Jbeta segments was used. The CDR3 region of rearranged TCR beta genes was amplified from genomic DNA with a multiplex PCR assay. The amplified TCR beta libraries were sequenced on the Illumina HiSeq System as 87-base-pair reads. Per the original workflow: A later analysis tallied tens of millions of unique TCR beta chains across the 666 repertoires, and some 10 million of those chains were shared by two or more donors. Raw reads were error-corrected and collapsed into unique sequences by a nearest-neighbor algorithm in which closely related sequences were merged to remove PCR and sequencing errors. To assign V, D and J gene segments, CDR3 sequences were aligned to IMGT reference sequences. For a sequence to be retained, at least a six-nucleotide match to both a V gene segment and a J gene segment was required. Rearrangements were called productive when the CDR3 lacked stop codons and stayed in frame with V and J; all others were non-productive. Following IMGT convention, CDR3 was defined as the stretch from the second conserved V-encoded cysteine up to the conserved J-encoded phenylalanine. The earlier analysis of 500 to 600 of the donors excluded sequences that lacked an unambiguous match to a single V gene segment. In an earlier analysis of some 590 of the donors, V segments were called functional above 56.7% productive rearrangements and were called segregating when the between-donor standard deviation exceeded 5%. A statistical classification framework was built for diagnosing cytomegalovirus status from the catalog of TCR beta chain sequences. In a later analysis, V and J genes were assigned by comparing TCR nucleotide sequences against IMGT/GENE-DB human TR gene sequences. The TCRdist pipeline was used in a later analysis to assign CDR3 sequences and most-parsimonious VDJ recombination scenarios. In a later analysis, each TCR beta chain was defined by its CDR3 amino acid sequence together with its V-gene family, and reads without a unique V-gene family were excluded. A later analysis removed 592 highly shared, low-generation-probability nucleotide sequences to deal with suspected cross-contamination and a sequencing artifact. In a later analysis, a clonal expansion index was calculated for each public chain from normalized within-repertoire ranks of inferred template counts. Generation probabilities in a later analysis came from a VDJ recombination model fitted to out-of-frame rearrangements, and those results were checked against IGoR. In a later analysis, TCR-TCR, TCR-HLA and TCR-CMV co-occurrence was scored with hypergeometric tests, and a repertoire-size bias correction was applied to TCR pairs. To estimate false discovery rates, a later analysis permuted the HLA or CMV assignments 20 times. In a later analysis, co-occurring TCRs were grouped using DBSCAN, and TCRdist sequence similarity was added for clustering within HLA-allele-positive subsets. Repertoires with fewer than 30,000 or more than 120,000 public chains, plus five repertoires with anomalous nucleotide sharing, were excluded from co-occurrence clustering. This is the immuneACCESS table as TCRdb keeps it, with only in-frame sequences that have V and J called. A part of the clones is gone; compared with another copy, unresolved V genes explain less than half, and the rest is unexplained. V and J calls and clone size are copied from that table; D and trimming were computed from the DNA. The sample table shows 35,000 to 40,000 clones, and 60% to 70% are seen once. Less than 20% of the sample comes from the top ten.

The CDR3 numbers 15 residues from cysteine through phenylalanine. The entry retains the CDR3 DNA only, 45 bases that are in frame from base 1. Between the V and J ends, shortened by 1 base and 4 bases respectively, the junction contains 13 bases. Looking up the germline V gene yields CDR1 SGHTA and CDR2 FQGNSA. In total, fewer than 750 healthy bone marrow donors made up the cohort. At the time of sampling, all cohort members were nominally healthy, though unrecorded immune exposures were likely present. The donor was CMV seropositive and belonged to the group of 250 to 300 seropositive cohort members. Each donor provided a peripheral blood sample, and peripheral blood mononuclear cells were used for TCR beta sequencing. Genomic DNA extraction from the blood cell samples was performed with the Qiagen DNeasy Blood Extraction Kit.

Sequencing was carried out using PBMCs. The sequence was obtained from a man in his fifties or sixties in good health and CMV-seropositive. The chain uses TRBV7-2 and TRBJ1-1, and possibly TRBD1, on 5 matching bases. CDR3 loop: CASSLESTRGTEAFF. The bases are TGTGCCAGCAGCTTAGAATCGACAAGGGGCACTGAAGCTTTCTTT.